This T cell receptor (beta chain) was documented in a study of early T cells in non-severe SARS-CoV-2 infection. About the study: Bulk RNA isolated from unsorted whole blood underwent sequencing; chains were not paired. General study points: Lookups in VDJdb leaned toward anti-spike CD8 responses and missed private and CD4 specificities.

This clonotype has just a few counts. Its antigen is currently unknown. Individual cDNA molecules carried attached unique molecular identifiers. TCRdb fed the 5' RACE reads into MiXCR, producing one record per CDR3 protein. The sample shows more than 50,000 distinct CDR3 sequences, about 13% of them seen only once. The germline V and J ends were trimmed by 3 bases and 1 base, with 13 bases remaining between them. CDR1 is GTSNPN, CDR2 SVGIG, per germline (reference sequence). The CDR3 spans 15 residues. Sequenced input: whole blood. This TCR derives from an adult who was a healthcare worker with PCR-confirmed SARS-CoV-2 infection or an uninfected control (not recorded which). The V gene is TRBV30, the J gene TRBJ1-5; D is unclear. The CDR3 region has the DNA TGTGCCTGGAGCCTCTTAGGAGCGAGCAATCAGCCCCAGCATTTT. This codes for CAWSLLGASNQPQHF. Based on the CDR3 plus reference TRBV30 and TRBJ1-5, the full variable domain is SQTIHQWPATLVQPVGSPLSLECTVEGTSNPNLYWYRQAAGRGLQLLFYSVGIGQISSEVPQNLSASRPQDRQFILSSKKLLLSDSGFYLCAWSLLGASNQPQHFGDGTRLSIL.